A selection of T cell receptor beta chains follows, all from one sample in a study of CD8+ T cells in alopecia areata. Produced via immunoSEQ multiplex PCR; TCRdb's table is partial and in-frame only. Counted here are 7,000 or so clones, 64% occurring once; the ten biggest clones make up approximately 13%. The material was skin, obtained at week 4, from a patient treated with tofacitinib. The receptors were sampled from a human donor with alopecia areata. Each CDR3 is given with its conserved first and last residue. A D gene is named only where the DNA matches it firmly. For some rows the clone size is stated as once, few or many, or as a class when expanded; others skip it.

size	V	J	D	DNA	CDR3
NA	TRBV10-3	TRBJ2-6	TRBD1	TGTGCCATCAGTGACGTACAGGGGGCAGATGGGGCCAACGTCCTGACTTTC	CAISDVQGADGANVLTF
NA	TRBV5-1	TRBJ1-3	NA	TGCGCCAGCAGCTTGGACGGTGAGAGCTCTGGAAACACCATATATTTT	CASSLDGESSGNTIYF
few	TRBV6-1	TRBJ2-1	TRBD1	TGTGCCAGCATGACAGGGGGAAGCAATGAGCAGTTCTTC	CASMTGGSNEQFF
few	TRBV4-1	TRBJ1-2	NA	TGCGCCAGCAGCCAATTAATCTCAGGGGCCTACTATGGCTACACCTTC	CASSQLISGAYYGYTF
once	TRBV18	TRBJ2-7	TRBD2	TGTGCCAGCTCACTACCATACCGAAATCGACTAGCGGGGACCTACGAGCAGTACTTC	CASSLPYRNRLAGTYEQYF
once	TRBV5-4	TRBJ2-1	NA	TGTGCCAGCAGCTCCGCCCGGGGCGGGGTAGGGGGGAACAATGAGCAGTTCTTC	CASSSARGGVGGNNEQFF
NA	TRBV7-3	TRBJ2-3	NA	TGTGCCAGCAGCTCTCAGCGGACAGATACGCAGTATTTT	CASSSQRTDTQYF
few	TRBV5-4	TRBJ2-1	NA	TGTGCCAGCAGCTTACCGGGTAGTAAAGACAATGAGCAGTTCTTC	CASSLPGSKDNEQFF
once	TRBV7-9	TRBJ2-5	NA	TGTGCCAGCAGCTTGTGGTCGTGGGGAGGAGAGACCCAGTACTTC	CASSLWSWGGETQYF
NA	TRBV2	TRBJ2-1	TRBD2	TGTGCCAGCAGTCCCCTCAGTGGACTAGCTTTGTACAATGAGCAGTTCTTC	CASSPLSGLALYNEQFF
few	TRBV7-2	TRBJ2-7	TRBD1	TGTGCCAGCAGCAACTCAGGGGGCTACGAGCAGTACTTC	CASSNSGGYEQYF
NA	TRBV29-1	TRBJ2-7	NA	TGCAGCGCTCTGGAGGGGCGACCATCCTACGAGCAGTACTTC	CSALEGRPSYEQYF
NA	TRBV7-6	TRBJ2-5	NA	TGTGCCAGCAGCCTCTCTGGCGAGGGGATGTACCAAGAGACCCAGTACTTC	CASSLSGEGMYQETQYF
NA	TRBV9	TRBJ2-1	TRBD2	TGTGCCAGCAGCGGAGGGGGGACTAGTCCCTCCTACAATGAGCAGTTCTTC	CASSGGGTSPSYNEQFF
large	TRBV5-1	TRBJ1-1	NA	TGCGCCAGCAGCTCAAGTAGCAGGGCGGGAACTGAAGCTTTCTTT	CASSSSSRAGTEAFF
large	TRBV4-3	TRBJ1-4	NA	TGCGCCAGCAGCCAGGCAGCTAATGAAAAACTGTTTTTT	CASSQAANEKLFF
medium-sized	TRBV7-2	TRBJ2-6	TRBD1	TGTGCCAGCAGCTTTACCGGGACAGGGGGGGCCGGGGCCAACGTCCTGACTTTC	CASSFTGTGGAGANVLTF
NA	TRBV30	TRBJ2-3	TRBD2	TGTGCCTGGAACATAGCGGGAGGAGGAGATACGCAGTATTTT	CAWNIAGGGDTQYF
NA	TRBV4-3	TRBJ1-6	TRBD1	TGCGCCAGCAGCCAAGCGACAGGGAGCTCCTATAATTCACCCCTCCACTTT	CASSQATGSSYNSPLHF
once	TRBV2	TRBJ2-1	NA	TGTGCCAGCAGTGATGAACCTTGGACTACCTCCGACTCGAATGAGCAGTTCTTC	CASSDEPWTTSDSNEQFF
NA	TRBV30	TRBJ2-1	NA	TGTGCCTGGAGTGTTAACTGGGAGCAGTTCTTC	CAWSVNWEQFF
NA	TRBV2	TRBJ1-1	NA	TGTGCCAGCAGTGCGGTTACTGAAGCTTTCTTT	CASSAVTEAFF
once	TRBV18	TRBJ2-5	TRBD1	TGTGCCAGCTCACGGGGGGACAGGGAAGAGACCCAGTACTTC	CASSRGDREETQYF
NA	TRBV7-7	TRBJ2-7	NA	TGTGCCAGCAGCTTGGGTCCGGGCTACGAGCAGTACTTC	CASSLGPGYEQYF
NA	TRBV28	TRBJ2-3	TRBD2	TGTGCCAGCAGTTTAAGCACTAGCGCGGCAGATACGCAGTATTTT	CASSLSTSAADTQYF